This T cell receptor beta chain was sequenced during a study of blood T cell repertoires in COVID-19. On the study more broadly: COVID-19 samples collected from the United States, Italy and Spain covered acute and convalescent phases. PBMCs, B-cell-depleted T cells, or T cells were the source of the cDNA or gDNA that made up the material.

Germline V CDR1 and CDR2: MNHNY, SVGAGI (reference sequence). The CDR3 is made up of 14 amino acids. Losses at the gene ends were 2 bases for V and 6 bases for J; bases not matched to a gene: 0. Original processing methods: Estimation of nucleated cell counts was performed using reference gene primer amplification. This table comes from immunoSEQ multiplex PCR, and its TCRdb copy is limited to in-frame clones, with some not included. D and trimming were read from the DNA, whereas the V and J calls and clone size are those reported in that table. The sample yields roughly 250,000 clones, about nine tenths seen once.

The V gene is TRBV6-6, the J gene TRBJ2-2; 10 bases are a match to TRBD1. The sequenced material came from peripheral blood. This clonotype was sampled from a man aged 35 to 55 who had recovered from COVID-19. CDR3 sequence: CASSYGQGAGELFF. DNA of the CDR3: TGTGCCAGCAGTTACGGACAGGGGGCCGGGGAGCTGTTTTTT.